This is a list of T cell receptor beta chains from one sample in a study of blood T cell repertoires in COVID-19. Using immunoSEQ multiplex PCR, the repertoire was profiled, and TCRdb retains in-frame clones only, with some absent. The sample lists 98,000 or so clones, around 85% occurring once. The sample taken for sequencing was peripheral blood. The receptors shown here come from a woman of 80 years or more with active or convalescent COVID-19. The CDR3 runs from the conserved cysteine through the conserved F or W. D genes are given only for firm matches. Clone size, where shown, is once, few, many, or a class for clones that have expanded.

cdr3_aa: CASRLGGGKNQETQYF; cdr3_nt: TGCGCCAGCAGGCTTGGAGGTGGGAAGAACCAAGAGACCCAGTACTTC; d_call: .; clone_size: .; j_call: TRBJ2-5; v_call: TRBV4-1
cdr3_aa: CASSFNRGTGELFF; cdr3_nt: TGTGCCAGCAGCTTCAACCGGGGCACCGGGGAGCTGTTTTTT; d_call: .; clone_size: .; j_call: TRBJ2-2; v_call: TRBV7-9
cdr3_aa: CASSEGQNTEAFF; cdr3_nt: TGTGCCAGCAGTGAGGGACAGAACACTGAAGCTTTCTTT; d_call: .; clone_size: .; j_call: TRBJ1-1; v_call: TRBV28
cdr3_aa: CAWSVGGANTIYF; cdr3_nt: TGTGCCTGGAGTGTAGGGGGGGCAAACACCATATATTTT; d_call: .; clone_size: .; j_call: TRBJ1-3; v_call: TRBV30
cdr3_aa: CATSDVSTGGRTGELFF; cdr3_nt: TGTGCCACCAGTGATGTGTCGACAGGGGGGCGCACCGGGGAGCTGTTTTTT; d_call: TRBD1; clone_size: .; j_call: TRBJ2-2; v_call: TRBV24-1
cdr3_aa: CASSSSGRHEETQYF; cdr3_nt: TGTGCCAGCAGTTCTAGCGGGAGGCACGAAGAGACCCAGTACTTC; d_call: TRBD2; clone_size: .; j_call: TRBJ2-5; v_call: TRBV28
cdr3_aa: CASSLMGGETQYF; cdr3_nt: TGTGCCAGCAGTTTAATGGGAGGTGAGACCCAGTACTTC; d_call: .; clone_size: .; j_call: TRBJ2-5; v_call: TRBV27
cdr3_aa: CASSDLQNTEAFF; cdr3_nt: TGTGCCAGCAGTGATTTACAAAACACTGAAGCTTTCTTT; d_call: .; clone_size: .; j_call: TRBJ1-1; v_call: TRBV6-1
cdr3_aa: CASSFPPGGRYEQYF; cdr3_nt: TGTGCCAGCAGCTTCCCCCCAGGGGGACGGTACGAGCAGTACTTC; d_call: TRBD1; clone_size: .; j_call: TRBJ2-7; v_call: TRBV13
cdr3_aa: CASSLGGNSYEQYF; cdr3_nt: TGTGCCAGCAGCTTAGGCGGAAACTCCTACGAGCAGTACTTC; d_call: .; clone_size: .; j_call: TRBJ2-7; v_call: TRBV7-2
cdr3_aa: CASSSRAASDTQYF; cdr3_nt: TGTGCCAGCAGCTCCAGGGCCGCCTCGGATACGCAGTATTTT; d_call: .; clone_size: .; j_call: TRBJ2-3; v_call: TRBV7-2
cdr3_aa: CASSLGRGCQPQHF; cdr3_nt: TGTGCCAGCAGCTTAGGTCGAGGGTGTCAGCCCCAGCATTTT; d_call: .; clone_size: .; j_call: TRBJ1-5; v_call: TRBV11-3
cdr3_aa: CASSFTDSENGYTF; cdr3_nt: TGCGCCAGCAGCTTTACTGACAGTGAGAATGGCTACACCTTC; d_call: .; clone_size: .; j_call: TRBJ1-2; v_call: TRBV5-1
cdr3_aa: CASSRDRGLKASVHTEAFF; cdr3_nt: TGCGCCAGCAGCCGGGACAGGGGGCTTAAAGCTTCTGTCCACACTGAAGCTTTCTTT; d_call: TRBD1; clone_size: .; j_call: TRBJ1-1; v_call: TRBV5-1
cdr3_aa: CAWRSGGLGNIQYF; cdr3_nt: TGTGCCTGGCGTAGCGGGGGGCTTGGGAACATTCAGTACTTC; d_call: TRBD2; clone_size: few; j_call: TRBJ2-4; v_call: TRBV30
cdr3_aa: CASSLARLHHQAFF; cdr3_nt: TGTGCCAGCAGCTTAGCGCGTCTCCATCATCAAGCTTTCTTT; d_call: .; clone_size: .; j_call: TRBJ1-1; v_call: TRBV7-2
cdr3_aa: CASSLYRGYNEKLFF; cdr3_nt: TGTGCCAGCAGTTTGTATCGGGGTTATAATGAAAAACTGTTTTTT; d_call: .; clone_size: .; j_call: TRBJ1-4; v_call: TRBV28
cdr3_aa: CASSSSGPQPQHF; cdr3_nt: TGTGCCAGCAGTTCCTCCGGTCCTCAGCCCCAGCATTTT; d_call: .; clone_size: .; j_call: TRBJ1-5; v_call: TRBV28
cdr3_aa: CASSGGTGGRTEAFF; cdr3_nt: TGTGCCAGCAGTGGAGGGACAGGGGGACGAACTGAAGCTTTCTTT; d_call: TRBD1; clone_size: .; j_call: TRBJ1-1; v_call: TRBV6-2/TRBV6-3
cdr3_aa: CASRVGRGNQPQHF; cdr3_nt: TGTGCCAGCAGAGTGGGTCGCGGAAATCAGCCCCAGCATTTT; d_call: .; clone_size: once; j_call: TRBJ1-5; v_call: TRBV6-5
cdr3_aa: CASSHGQGRSGELFF; cdr3_nt: TGTGCCAGCAGTCACGGACAGGGTCGATCCGGGGAGCTGTTTTTT; d_call: TRBD1; clone_size: few; j_call: TRBJ2-2; v_call: TRBV28
cdr3_aa: CASSFGQGAGETQYF; cdr3_nt: TGTGCCAGCAGCTTTGGACAGGGAGCGGGAGAGACCCAGTACTTC; d_call: TRBD1; clone_size: .; j_call: TRBJ2-5; v_call: TRBV7-3